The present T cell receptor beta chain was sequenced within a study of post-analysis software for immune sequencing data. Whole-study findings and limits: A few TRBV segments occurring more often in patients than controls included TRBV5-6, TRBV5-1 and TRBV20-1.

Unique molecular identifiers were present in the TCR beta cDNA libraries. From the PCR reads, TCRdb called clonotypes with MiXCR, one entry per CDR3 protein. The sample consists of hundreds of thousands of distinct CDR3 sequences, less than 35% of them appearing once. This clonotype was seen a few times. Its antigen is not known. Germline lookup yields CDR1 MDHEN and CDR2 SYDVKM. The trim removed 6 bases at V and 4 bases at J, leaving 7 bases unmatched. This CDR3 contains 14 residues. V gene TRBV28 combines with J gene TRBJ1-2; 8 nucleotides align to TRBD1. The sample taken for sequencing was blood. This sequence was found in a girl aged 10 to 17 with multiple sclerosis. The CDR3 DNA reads TGTGCCAGCAGGCCACCGACAGGGGCCTATGGCTACACCTTC. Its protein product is CASRPPTGAYGYTF.